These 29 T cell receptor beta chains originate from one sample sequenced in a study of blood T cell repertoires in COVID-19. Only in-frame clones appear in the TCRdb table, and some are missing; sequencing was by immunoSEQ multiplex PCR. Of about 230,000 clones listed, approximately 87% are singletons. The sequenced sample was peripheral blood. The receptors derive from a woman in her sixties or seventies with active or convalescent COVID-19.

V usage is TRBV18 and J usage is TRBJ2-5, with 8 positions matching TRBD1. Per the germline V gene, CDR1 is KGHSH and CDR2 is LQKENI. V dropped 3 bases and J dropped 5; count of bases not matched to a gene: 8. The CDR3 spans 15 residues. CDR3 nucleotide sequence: TGTGCCAGCTCACCCCAATCTCGACAGGGGGAGACCCAGTACTTC. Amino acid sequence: CASSPQSRQGETQYF.

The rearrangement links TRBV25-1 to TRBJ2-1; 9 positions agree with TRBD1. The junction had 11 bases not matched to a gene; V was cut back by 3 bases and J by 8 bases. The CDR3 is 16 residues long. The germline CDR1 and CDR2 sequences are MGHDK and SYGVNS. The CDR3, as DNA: TGTGCCAGCAGTGAGGAGGGGACAGGGTCTAGGCATGAGCAGTTCTTC. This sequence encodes CASSEEGTGSRHEQFF.

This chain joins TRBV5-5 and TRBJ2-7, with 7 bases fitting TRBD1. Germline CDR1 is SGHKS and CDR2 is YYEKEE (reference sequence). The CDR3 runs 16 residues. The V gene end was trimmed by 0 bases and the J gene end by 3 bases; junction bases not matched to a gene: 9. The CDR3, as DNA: TGTGCCAGCAGCTTGGCCATGGGGACAGCATACTACGAGCAGTACTTC. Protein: CASSLAMGTAYYEQYF.

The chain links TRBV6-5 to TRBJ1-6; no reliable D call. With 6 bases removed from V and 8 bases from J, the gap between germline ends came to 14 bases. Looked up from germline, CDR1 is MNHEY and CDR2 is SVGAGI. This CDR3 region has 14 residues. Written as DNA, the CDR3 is TGTGCCAGCAGGAAGGAGCGGGCCGATTCACCCCTCCACTTT. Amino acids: CASRKERADSPLHF.

CDR3 loop: CAISERTDNQPQHF. The CDR3, as DNA: TGTGCCATCAGTGAGAGGACAGATAATCAGCCCCAGCATTTT. V gene TRBV10-3 combines with J gene TRBJ1-5, with D tentatively TRBD1 (6 bases). The CDR3 is 14 residues long. Trimming stripped 2 bases from V and 4 bases from J, with 9 bases between. CDR1 and CDR2 from the germline V gene are ENHRY and SYGVKD.

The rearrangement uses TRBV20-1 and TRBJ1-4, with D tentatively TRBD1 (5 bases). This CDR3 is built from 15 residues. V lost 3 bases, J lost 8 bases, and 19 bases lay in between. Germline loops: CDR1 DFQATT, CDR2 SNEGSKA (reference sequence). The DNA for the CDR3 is TGCAGTGCTAGTAGAGGAGACAGTTTGAGGGAAAAACTGTTTTTT. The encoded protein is CSASRGDSLREKLFF.

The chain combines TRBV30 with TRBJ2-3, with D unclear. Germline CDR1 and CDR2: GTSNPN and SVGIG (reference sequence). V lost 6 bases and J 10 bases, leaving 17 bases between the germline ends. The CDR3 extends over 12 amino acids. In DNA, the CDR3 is TGTGCCTGCTCCCCTTCCGCGCCCGCGCAGTATTTT. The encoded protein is CACSPSAPAQYF.

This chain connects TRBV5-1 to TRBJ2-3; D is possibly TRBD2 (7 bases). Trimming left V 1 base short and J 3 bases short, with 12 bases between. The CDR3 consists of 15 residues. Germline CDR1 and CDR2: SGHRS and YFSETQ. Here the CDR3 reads CASSLSRGRTDTQYF. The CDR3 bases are TGCGCCAGCAGCTTGTCGCGGGGGCGAACAGATACGCAGTATTTT.

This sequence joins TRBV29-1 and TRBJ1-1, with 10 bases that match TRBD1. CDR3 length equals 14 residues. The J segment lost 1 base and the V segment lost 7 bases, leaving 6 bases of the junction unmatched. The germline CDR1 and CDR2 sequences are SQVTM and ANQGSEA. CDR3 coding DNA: TGCAGCGGGCACGGGACAGGGGAGAACACTGAAGCTTTCTTT. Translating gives CSGHGTGENTEAFF.

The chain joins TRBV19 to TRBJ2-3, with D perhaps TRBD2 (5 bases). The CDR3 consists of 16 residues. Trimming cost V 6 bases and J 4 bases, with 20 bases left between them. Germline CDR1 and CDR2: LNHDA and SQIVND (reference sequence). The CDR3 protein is CASSPDYTWPPDTQYF. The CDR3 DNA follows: TGTGCCAGTAGCCCCGACTATACGTGGCCCCCAGATACGCAGTATTTT.

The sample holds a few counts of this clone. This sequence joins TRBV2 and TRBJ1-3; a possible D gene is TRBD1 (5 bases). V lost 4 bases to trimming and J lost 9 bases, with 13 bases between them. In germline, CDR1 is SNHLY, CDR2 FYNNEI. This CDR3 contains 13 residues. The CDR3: CASSGEGTGTIYF. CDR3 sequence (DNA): TGTGCCAGCAGTGGGGAGGGGACTGGCACCATATATTTT.

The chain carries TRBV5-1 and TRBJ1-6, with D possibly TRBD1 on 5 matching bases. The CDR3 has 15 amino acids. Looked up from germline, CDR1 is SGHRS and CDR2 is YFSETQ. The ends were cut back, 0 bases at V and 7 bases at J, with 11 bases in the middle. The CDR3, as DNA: TGCGCCAGCAGCTTGGAGACAGTTCAGAATTCACCCCTCCACTTT. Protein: CASSLETVQNSPLHF.

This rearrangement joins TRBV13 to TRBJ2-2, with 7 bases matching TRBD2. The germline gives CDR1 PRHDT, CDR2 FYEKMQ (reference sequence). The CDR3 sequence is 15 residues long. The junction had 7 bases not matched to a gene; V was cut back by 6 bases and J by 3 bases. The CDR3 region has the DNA TGTGCCAGCAGTCCCCGCGGGAGAGACACCGGGGAGCTGTTTTTT. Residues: CASSPRGRDTGELFF.

The CDR3 sequence is CASSIGLFAETQYF. CDR3 nucleotide sequence: TGTGCCAGCAGCATTGGACTATTTGCCGAGACCCAGTACTTC. The chain employs TRBV11-2 and TRBJ2-5; D might be TRBD2 (6 bases). The CDR3 loop spans 14 amino acids. The V end lost 5 bases, the J end lost 5 bases, and 15 bases lay between the germline ends. CDR1 and CDR2 from the germline V gene are SGHAT and FQNNGV.

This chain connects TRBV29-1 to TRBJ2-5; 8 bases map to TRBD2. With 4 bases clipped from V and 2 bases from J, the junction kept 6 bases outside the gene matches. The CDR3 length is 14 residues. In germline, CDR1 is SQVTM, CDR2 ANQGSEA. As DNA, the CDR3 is TGCAGCGTTGTGGCTAGCGGGTTGCAAGAGACCCAGTACTTC. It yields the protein CSVVASGLQETQYF.

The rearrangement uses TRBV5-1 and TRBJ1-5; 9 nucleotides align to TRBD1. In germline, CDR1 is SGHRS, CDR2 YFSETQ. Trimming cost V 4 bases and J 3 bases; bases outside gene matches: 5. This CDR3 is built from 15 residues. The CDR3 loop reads CASSRTGENNQPQHF. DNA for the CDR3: TGCGCCAGCAGCCGGACAGGGGAGAACAATCAGCCCCAGCATTTT. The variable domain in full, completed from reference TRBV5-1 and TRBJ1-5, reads KAGVTQTPRYLIKTRGQQVTLSCSPISGHRSVSWYQQTPGQGLQFLFEYFSETQRNKGNFPGRFSGRQFSNSRSEMNVSTLELGDSALYLCASSRTGENNQPQHFGDGTRLSIL.

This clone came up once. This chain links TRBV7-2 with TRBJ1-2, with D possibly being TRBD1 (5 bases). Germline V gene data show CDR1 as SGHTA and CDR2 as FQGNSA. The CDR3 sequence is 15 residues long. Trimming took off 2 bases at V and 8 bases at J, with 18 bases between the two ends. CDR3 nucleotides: TGTGCCAGCAGCTTACGGTTGGGCAGGGCGGACGGCTACACCTTC. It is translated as CASSLRLGRADGYTF.

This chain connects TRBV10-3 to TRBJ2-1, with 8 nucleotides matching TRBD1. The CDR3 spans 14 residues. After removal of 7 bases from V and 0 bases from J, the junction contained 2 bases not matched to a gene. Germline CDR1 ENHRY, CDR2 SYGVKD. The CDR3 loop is CAIIGTGSYNEQFF. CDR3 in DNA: TGTGCCATCATAGGGACAGGCTCCTACAATGAGCAGTTCTTC.

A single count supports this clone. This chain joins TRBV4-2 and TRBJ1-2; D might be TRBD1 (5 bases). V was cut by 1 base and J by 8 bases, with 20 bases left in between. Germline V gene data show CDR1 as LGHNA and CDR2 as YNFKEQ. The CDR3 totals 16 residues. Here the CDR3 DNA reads TGTGCCAGCAGCCAAGCAGGGCAGCCATACACCCGGGGCTACACCTTC. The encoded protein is CASSQAGQPYTRGYTF.

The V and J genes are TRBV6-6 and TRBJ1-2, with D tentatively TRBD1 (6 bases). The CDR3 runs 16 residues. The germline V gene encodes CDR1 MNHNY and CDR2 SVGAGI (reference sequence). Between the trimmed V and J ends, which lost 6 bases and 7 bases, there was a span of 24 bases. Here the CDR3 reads CASSPSQGLVGGGYTF. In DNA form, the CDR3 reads TGTGCCAGCAGCCCTTCACAGGGATTGGTAGGAGGTGGCTACACCTTC.

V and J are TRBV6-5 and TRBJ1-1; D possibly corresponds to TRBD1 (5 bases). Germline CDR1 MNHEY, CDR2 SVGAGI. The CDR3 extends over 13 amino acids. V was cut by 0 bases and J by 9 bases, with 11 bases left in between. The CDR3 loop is CASSYSGLGKAFF. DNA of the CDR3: TGTGCCAGCAGTTACTCGGGGCTGGGTAAAGCTTTCTTT.

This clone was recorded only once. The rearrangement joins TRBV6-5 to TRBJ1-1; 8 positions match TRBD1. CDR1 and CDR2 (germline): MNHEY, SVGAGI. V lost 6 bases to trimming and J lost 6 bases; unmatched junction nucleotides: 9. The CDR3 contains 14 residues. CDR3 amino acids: CASRGGQDPPEAFF. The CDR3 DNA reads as TGTGCCAGCAGGGGGGGACAGGACCCACCTGAAGCTTTCTTT.

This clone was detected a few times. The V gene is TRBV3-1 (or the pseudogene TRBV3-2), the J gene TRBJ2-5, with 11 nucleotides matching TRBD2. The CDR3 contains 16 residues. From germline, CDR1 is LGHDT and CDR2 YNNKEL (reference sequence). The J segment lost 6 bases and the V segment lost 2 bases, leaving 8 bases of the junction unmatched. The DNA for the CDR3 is TGTGCCAGCAGCCAAAGGCGTAGCGGGGGGGCCCAGACCCAGTACTTC. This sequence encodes CASSQRRSGGAQTQYF.

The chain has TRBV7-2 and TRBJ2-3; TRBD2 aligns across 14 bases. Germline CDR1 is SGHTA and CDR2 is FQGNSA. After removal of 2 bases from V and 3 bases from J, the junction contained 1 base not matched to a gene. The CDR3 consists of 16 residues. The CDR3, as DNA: TGTGCCAGCAGCTTAAGACTAGCGGGGGGGACAGATACGCAGTATTTT. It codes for CASSLRLAGGTDTQYF.

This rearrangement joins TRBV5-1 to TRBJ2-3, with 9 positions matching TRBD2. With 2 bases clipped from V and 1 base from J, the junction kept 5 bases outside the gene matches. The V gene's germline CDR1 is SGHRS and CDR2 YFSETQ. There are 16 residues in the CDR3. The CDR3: CASSFSGGGGTDTQYF. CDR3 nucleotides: TGCGCCAGCAGCTTTAGCGGGGGTGGTGGCACAGATACGCAGTATTTT.

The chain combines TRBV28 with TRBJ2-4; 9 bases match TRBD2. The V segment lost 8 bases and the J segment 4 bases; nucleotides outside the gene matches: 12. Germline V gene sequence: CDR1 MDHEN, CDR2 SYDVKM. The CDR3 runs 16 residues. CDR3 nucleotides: TGTGCCAGCGGTAAACTTGCTAGCGGGGATAAAAACATTCAGTACTTC. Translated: CASGKLASGDKNIQYF. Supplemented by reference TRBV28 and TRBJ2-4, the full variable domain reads DVKVTQSSRYLVKRTGEKVFLECVQDMDHENMFWYRQDPGLGLRLIYFSYDVKMKEKGDIPEGYSVSREKKERFSLILESASTNQTSMYLCASGKLASGDKNIQYFGAGTRLSVL.

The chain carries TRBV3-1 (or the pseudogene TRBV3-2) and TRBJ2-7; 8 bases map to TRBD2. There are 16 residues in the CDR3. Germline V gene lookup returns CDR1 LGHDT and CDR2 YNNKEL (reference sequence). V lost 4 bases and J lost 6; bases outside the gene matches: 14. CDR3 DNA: TGTGCCAGCAGCCTCACAGATACTAGCGGTCTAAGCGAGCAGTACTTC. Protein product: CASSLTDTSGLSEQYF.

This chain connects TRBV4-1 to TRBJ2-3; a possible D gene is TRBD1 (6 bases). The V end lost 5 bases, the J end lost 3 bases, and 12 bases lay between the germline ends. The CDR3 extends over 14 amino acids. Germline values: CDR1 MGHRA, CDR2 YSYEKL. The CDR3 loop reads CASSYRVGTDTQYF. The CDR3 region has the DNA TGCGCCAGCAGCTACAGGGTGGGTACAGATACGCAGTATTTT.

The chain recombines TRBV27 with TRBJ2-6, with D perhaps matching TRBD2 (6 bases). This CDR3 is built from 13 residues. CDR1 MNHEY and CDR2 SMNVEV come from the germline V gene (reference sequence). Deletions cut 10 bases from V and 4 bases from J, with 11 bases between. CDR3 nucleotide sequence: TGTGCCAACGGAGGGCGGGGGGCCAACGTCCTGACTTTC. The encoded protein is CANGGRGANVLTF.